The T cell receptor (beta chain) under discussion was sequenced for a study of cytomegalovirus exposure and HLA in healthy donors. The CDR3 length is 16 residues. Trimming removed 1 base at V and 0 bases at J, with 12 bases between. Germline V gives CDR1 SNHLY, CDR2 FYNNEI. With 60 Vbeta and 13 Jbeta primers, the PCR was carried out. Repertoires were generated with immunoSEQ multiplex PCR, while TCRdb's copy carries only in-frame clones and drops some. The top ten hold about 2.7% of the sample, which has under 150,000 clones, over 65% seen once. General study results and limits: It was reported in a later analysis that an Asian-associated ancestry cluster showed fewer N-insertions than the approximately 670-donor mean. Presence/absence analyses assumed roughly uniform sequencing depth across donors, which may not hold.

A remark on this clone: What it binds is unknown.

The chain links TRBV2 to TRBJ1-2, with D perhaps TRBD1 (5 bases). Sequencing input: PBMCs. This clonotype was obtained from a woman aged 18-29 years in good health and CMV-seronegative. CDR3 nucleotides: TGTGCCAGCAGTGAAGTAGGGGCCCGAGCTAACTATGGCTACACCTTC. As protein: CASSEVGARANYGYTF.